This passage covers 25 T cell receptor beta chains from one sample sequenced in a study of cytomegalovirus exposure and HLA in healthy donors. PCR employed 60 Vbeta and 13 Jbeta primers. TCRdb keeps only in-frame clones here, not all; method: immunoSEQ multiplex PCR. Seen here are roughly 190,000 clones, approximately 86% observed once, and the top ten hold 0.9% to 1.2%. The sequenced sample was PBMCs. These receptors were collected from a boy aged 2 to 10 in good health and CMV-seronegative.

The gene calls are TRBV2 and TRBJ1-3, with 9 positions matching TRBD1. Germline V CDR1 and CDR2: SNHLY, FYNNEI. This CDR3 contains 17 residues. V lost 2 bases to trimming and J lost 3 bases; unmatched junction nucleotides: 8. CDR3 coding DNA: TGTGCCAGCAGTGAAAGTCGGGACAGGGTTGTTGGAAACACCATATATTTT. Encoded protein: CASSESRDRVVGNTIYF.

The chain is built from TRBV5-1 and TRBJ1-2; 7 bases agree with TRBD1. The germline CDR1 and CDR2 sequences are SGHRS and YFSETQ. Losses at the gene ends were 4 bases for V and 8 bases for J; bases not matched to a gene: 8. This CDR3 has 13 residues. The CDR3 sequence is CASSDDTGVGYTF. The DNA for the CDR3 is TGCGCCAGCAGCGATGATACAGGGGTGGGCTACACCTTC.

The chain recombines TRBV5-1 with TRBJ2-2, with D perhaps matching TRBD2 (6 bases). CDR1 is SGHRS and CDR2 is YFSETQ in the germline V gene. This CDR3 has 16 residues. Between the trimmed V and J ends, which lost 4 bases and 3 bases, there was a span of 16 bases. The CDR3 is CASSRVGAGHTGELFF. CDR3 nucleotide sequence: TGCGCCAGCAGCCGGGTCGGGGCGGGACACACCGGGGAGCTGTTTTTT.

This chain uses TRBV5-1 with TRBJ2-3, with D possibly TRBD1 on 6 matching bases. Trimming removed 6 bases at V and 0 bases at J, with 20 bases between. The CDR3 runs to 17 residues. Germline CDR1 reads SGHRS; CDR2 reads YFSETQ. In DNA form, the CDR3 reads TGCGCCAGCACCACCCTTGCAGGGGTCTCGAGCACAGATACGCAGTATTTT. This sequence encodes CASTTLAGVSSTDTQYF. The whole variable domain, remainder taken from reference TRBV5-1 and TRBJ2-3, is KAGVTQTPRYLIKTRGQQVTLSCSPISGHRSVSWYQQTPGQGLQFLFEYFSETQRNKGNFPGRFSGRQFSNSRSEMNVSTLELGDSALYLCASTTLAGVSSTDTQYFGPGTRLTVL.

This clone was recorded a few times. The chain combines TRBV27 with TRBJ2-5; D might be TRBD2 (5 bases). There are 13 residues in the CDR3. Germline CDR1 reads MNHEY; CDR2 reads SMNVEV (reference sequence). The V gene lost 6 bases and the J gene lost 2 bases, with 10 bases spanning the gap. CDR3 bases: TGTGCCAGCAGGCGCCGGGGACAAGAGACCCAGTACTTC. Translating gives CASRRRGQETQYF.

The chain couples TRBV11-3 to TRBJ1-1; the D gene is possibly TRBD1 (5 bases). The V gene's germline CDR1 is SGHNT and CDR2 YENEEA. V lost 5 bases, J lost 4 bases, and 14 bases lay in between. The CDR3 spans 14 residues. CDR3 amino acids: CASSKSPGGTEAFF. CDR3 nucleotides: TGTGCCAGCAGCAAGTCCCCGGGGGGCACTGAAGCTTTCTTT.

The J gene is TRBJ2-5, the V gene TRBV29-1; TRBD2 is a possible D gene (6 bases). Per the germline V gene, CDR1 is SQVTM and CDR2 is ANQGSEA. The V and J ends lost 6 bases and 4 bases respectively, with 12 bases between them. CDR3 length: 12 residues. As DNA, the CDR3 is TGCAGCGTCCGGGCCGGGGGAGAGACCCAGTACTTC. Protein: CSVRAGGETQYF.

This sequence joins TRBV28 and TRBJ2-7; 8 nucleotides agree with TRBD1. This CDR3 region has 14 residues. J gave up 0 bases and V 7 bases, and 5 bases lay outside the gene matches. Germline V gene data show CDR1 as MDHEN and CDR2 as SYDVKM. CDR3 protein: CASTIGQGSYEQYF. The CDR3 DNA sequence: TGTGCCAGCACAATTGGACAGGGCTCCTACGAGCAGTACTTC.

This chain joins TRBV15 and TRBJ2-5, with a tentative D call TRBD1 (5 bases). Judging by the DNA end, TRBJ2-7 fits better; the J call may be wrong. The CDR3 spans 16 residues. Germline V gene sequence: CDR1 LNHNV, CDR2 YYDKDF (reference sequence). The chain's CDR3 is CATSRGQGAIYYEQYF. In DNA, the CDR3 is TGTGCCACCAGCAGAGGGCAGGGTGCAATTTATTACGAGCAGTACTTC.

The V gene is TRBV5-1, the J gene TRBJ2-3; 11 nucleotides match TRBD2. The germline gives CDR1 SGHRS, CDR2 YFSETQ. V lost 4 bases, J lost 0 bases, and 1 base stayed unmatched. The CDR3 extends over 15 amino acids. The CDR3: CASSPSGGSTDTQYF. CDR3 in DNA: TGCGCCAGCAGCCCTAGCGGGGGGAGCACAGATACGCAGTATTTT.

This clone has just a few counts. This chain uses TRBV5-4 with TRBJ2-7; the match to TRBD2 covers 7 bases. V gave up 4 bases and J gave up 2 bases; unmatched junction bases: 0. CDR1 and CDR2 from the germline V gene are SGHNT and YYREEE (reference sequence). This CDR3 region has 12 residues. The CDR3 coding sequence is TGTGCCAGCAGCGGGGGGGCCTACGAGCAGTACTTC. Translation gives CASSGGAYEQYF.

Details on this clone: Other DNA sequences from this sample encode an identical CDR3 as well. This chain links TRBV30 with TRBJ1-2; 7 bases fit TRBD1. V trimming: 5 bases; J trimming: 5 bases; junction bases outside the gene matches: 32. This CDR3 has 21 residues. Germline loops: CDR1 GTSNPN, CDR2 SVGIG (reference sequence). This chain's CDR3 is CAWFGGGFDRALSSRVYGYTF. As DNA, the CDR3 is TGTGCCTGGTTCGGGGGGGGCTTTGACAGGGCGCTCTCGTCGCGCGTATATGGCTACACCTTC.

Regarding this clone: At one end, the junction sequence differs from germline, possibly due to a read error. J is TRBJ2-7 and V is TRBV7-9; a possible D gene is TRBD1 (6 bases). The CDR3 runs to 14 residues. Germline V lookup: CDR1 SEHNR, CDR2 FQNEAQ (reference sequence). The CDR3 loop reads CASSFRTVSSEQYF. CDR3 DNA sequence: TGTGCCAGCAGCTTCAGGACAGTCTCCTCCGAGCAGTACTTC.

The chain links TRBV5-1 to TRBJ2-7; 7 nucleotides align to TRBD1. CDR1 and CDR2 (germline): SGHRS, YFSETQ. The CDR3 sequence is 14 residues long. Unmatched junction bases numbered 6, after V lost 6 bases and J lost 0 bases. CDR3 sequence reads: CASTPGDSSYEQYF. DNA of the CDR3: TGCGCCAGCACCCCCGGGGACAGCTCCTACGAGCAGTACTTC.

J is TRBJ2-2 and V is TRBV7-3, with 7 nucleotides matching TRBD2. This CDR3 region has 17 residues. Trimming at V came to 2 bases and at J to 4 bases, leaving 10 bases not matched to a gene. Germline values: CDR1 SGHTA, CDR2 FQGTGA. The CDR3 here is CASSLLKRDVTTGELFF. The CDR3 DNA reads TGTGCCAGCAGCTTATTGAAGCGGGATGTAACCACCGGGGAGCTGTTTTTT.

In its sample, this clone was seen once. V is TRBV5-5 and J is TRBJ2-3; TRBD2 agrees at 9 bases. Per the germline V gene, CDR1 is SGHKS and CDR2 is YYEKEE (reference sequence). This CDR3 has 18 residues. Trimming removed 6 bases from V and 0 bases from J; junction bases left unmatched: 14. In DNA form, the CDR3 reads TGTGCCAGCAACCCACCGGGACTAGCTGCGGTTAGCACAGATACGCAGTATTTT. Residues: CASNPPGLAAVSTDTQYF.

The V call is TRBV10-3, the J call TRBJ1-2; D remains unclear. V dropped 3 bases and J dropped 3 bases, with 17 bases sitting between them. The germline V gene has CDR1 ENHRY and CDR2 SYGVKD. This CDR3 region has 16 residues. In nucleotides, the CDR3 is TGTGCCATCAGTGACCCCGGATCCGGGTTTTACTATGGCTACACCTTC. Its protein product is CAISDPGSGFYYGYTF.

The V gene is TRBV4-2, the J gene TRBJ2-5, with TRBD2 identical over 9 bases. V lost 1 base and J lost 4; bases outside the gene matches: 7. This CDR3 region has 16 residues. Per the germline V gene, CDR1 is LGHNA and CDR2 is YNFKEQ. CDR3 protein: CASSQAGGGAGETQYF. The CDR3 DNA is TGTGCCAGCAGCCAAGCAGGCGGGGGGGCGGGAGAGACCCAGTACTTC.

The V and J genes are TRBV6-5 and TRBJ1-4; TRBD1 aligns across 10 bases. This CDR3 spans 15 amino acids. CDR1 is MNHEY, CDR2 SVGAGI, per germline. V gave up 6 bases and J gave up 4 bases; unmatched junction bases: 5. The CDR3 spells CASSRGTGDNEKLFF. The DNA of the CDR3 is TGTGCCAGCAGCCGCGGGACAGGGGATAATGAAAAACTGTTTTTT.

The chain carries TRBV19 and TRBJ2-3; the D is unclear. V was pared by 5 bases and J by 7 bases, with 10 bases between. CDR3 size: 12 residues. CDR1 and CDR2 from the germline V gene are LNHDA and SQIVND (reference sequence). CDR3 amino acids: CASSPLSNTQYF. The CDR3 DNA reads as TGTGCCAGTAGTCCGCTCTCTAATACGCAGTATTTT.

The chain recombines TRBV30 with TRBJ2-7, with 7 bases that match TRBD2. This CDR3 contains 13 residues. The V and J ends lost 5 bases and 2 bases, in that order; junction bases with no gene match: 6. Germline assignment: CDR1 GTSNPN and CDR2 SVGIG (reference sequence). The CDR3 loop is CAWAGLAAYEQYF. Written as DNA, the CDR3 is TGTGCCTGGGCGGGGCTAGCGGCCTACGAGCAGTACTTC.

The sample holds one count of this clone. The CDR3 reads CASSSRAGALLFF. For the CDR3, the DNA is TGTGCCAGCAGCTCGCGAGCGGGGGCCTTGCTGTTTTTT. The genes are TRBV7-3 and TRBJ2-2; 8 bases are shared with TRBD2. V gave up 4 bases and J gave up 13 bases; unmatched junction bases: 8. The germline CDR1 and CDR2 sequences are SGHTA and FQGTGA. The CDR3 totals 13 residues.

This clone turned up a few times. The J gene is TRBJ2-5, the V gene TRBV6-1; no clear D gene. The germline V gene has CDR1 MNHNS and CDR2 SASEGT. CDR3 length: 12 amino acids. Deletions cut 2 bases from V and 4 bases from J, with 5 bases between. CDR3 bases: TGTGCCAGCAGTGAACCCGGAGAGACCCAGTACTTC. Translating it yields CASSEPGETQYF.

The V gene is TRBV29-1, the J gene TRBJ1-4; TRBD1 might be the D (5 bases). CDR3 length equals 12 residues. V was pared by 6 bases and J by 7 bases, with 12 bases between. Germline values: CDR1 SQVTM, CDR2 ANQGSEA. The CDR3 reads CSVLGGGEKLFF. CDR3 nucleotides: TGCAGCGTCCTGGGGGGGGGTGAAAAACTGTTTTTT. The whole variable domain, remainder taken from reference TRBV29-1 and TRBJ1-4, is SAVISQKPSRDICQRGTSLTIQCQVDSQVTMMFWYRQQPGQSLTLIATANQGSEATYESGFVIDKFPISRPNLTFSTLTVSNMSPEDSSIYLCSVLGGGEKLFFGSGTQLSVL.

The rearrangement uses TRBV5-5 and TRBJ1-3; D perhaps matches TRBD1 (5 bases). Per the germline V gene, CDR1 is SGHKS and CDR2 is YYEKEE (reference sequence). V was clipped by 2 bases and J by 4 bases, with 10 bases between them. The CDR3 spans 14 residues. For the CDR3, the DNA is TGTGCCAGCAGCTTTATAGGGGCGGGAAACACCATATATTTT. Amino acids: CASSFIGAGNTIYF. The variable domain in full, completed from reference TRBV5-5 and TRBJ1-3, reads DAGVTQSPTHLIKTRGQQVTLRCSPISGHKSVSWYQQVLGQGPQFIFQYYEKEERGRGNFPDRFSARQFPNYSSELNVNALLLGDSALYLCASSFIGAGNTIYFGEGSWLTVV.